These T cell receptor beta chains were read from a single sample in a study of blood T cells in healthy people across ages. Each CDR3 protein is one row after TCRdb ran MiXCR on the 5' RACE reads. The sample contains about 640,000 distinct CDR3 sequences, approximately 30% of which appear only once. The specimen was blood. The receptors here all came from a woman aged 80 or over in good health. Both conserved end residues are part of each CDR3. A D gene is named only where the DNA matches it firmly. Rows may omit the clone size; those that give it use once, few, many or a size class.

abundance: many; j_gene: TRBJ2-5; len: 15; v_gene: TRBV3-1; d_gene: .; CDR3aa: CASSLFWGGPKTQYF; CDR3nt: TGTGCCAGCAGCCTCTTCTGGGGGGGCCCCAAGACCCAGTACTTC
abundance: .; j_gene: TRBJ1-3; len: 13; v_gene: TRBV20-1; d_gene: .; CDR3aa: CSARAGGGNTIYF; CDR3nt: TGCAGTGCTAGAGCTGGGGGTGGAAACACCATATATTTT
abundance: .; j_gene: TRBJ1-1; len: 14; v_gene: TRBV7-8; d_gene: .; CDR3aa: CASSPEDSSTEAFF; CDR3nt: TGTGCCAGCAGCCCAGAGGACAGTTCCACTGAAGCTTTCTTT
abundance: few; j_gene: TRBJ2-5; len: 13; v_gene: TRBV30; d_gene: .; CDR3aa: CAWRRAPPETQYF; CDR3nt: TGTGCCTGGAGGAGGGCCCCCCCCGAGACCCAGTACTTC
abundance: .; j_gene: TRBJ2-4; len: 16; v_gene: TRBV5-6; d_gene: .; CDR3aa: CASSRTEQGPGNIQYF; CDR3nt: TGTGCCAGCAGCCGTACCGAACAGGGCCCAGGCAACATTCAGTACTTC
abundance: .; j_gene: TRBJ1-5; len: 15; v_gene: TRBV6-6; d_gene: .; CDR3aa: CASSYTQAGNQPQHF; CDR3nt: TGTGCCAGCAGTTACACCCAAGCCGGCAATCAGCCCCAGCATTTT
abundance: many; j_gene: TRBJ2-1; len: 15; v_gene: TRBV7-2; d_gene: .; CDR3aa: CASSLAGTTAQEQFF; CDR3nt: TGTGCCAGCAGCTTAGCGGGCACTACAGCGCAGGAGCAGTTCTTC
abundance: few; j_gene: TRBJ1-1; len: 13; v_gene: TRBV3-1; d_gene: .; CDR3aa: CASGQVMGTEAFF; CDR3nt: TGTGCCAGCGGCCAAGTTATGGGGACTGAAGCTTTCTTT
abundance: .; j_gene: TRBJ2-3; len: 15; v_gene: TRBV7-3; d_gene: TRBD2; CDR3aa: CASSSGLADRDTQYF; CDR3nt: TGTGCCAGCAGCTCGGGACTAGCAGACAGAGATACGCAGTATTTT
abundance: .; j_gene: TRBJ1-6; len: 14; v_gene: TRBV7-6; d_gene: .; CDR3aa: CASSLGSSDSPLHF; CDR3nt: TGTGCCAGCAGCTTAGGAAGTTCGGATTCACCCCTCCACTTT
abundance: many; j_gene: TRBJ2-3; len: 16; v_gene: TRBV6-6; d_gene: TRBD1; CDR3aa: CASSYPPGQGTDTQYF; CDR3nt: TGTGCCAGCAGTTACCCTCCGGGACAGGGCACAGATACGCAGTATTTT
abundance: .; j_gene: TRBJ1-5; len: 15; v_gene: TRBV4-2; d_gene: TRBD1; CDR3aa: CASSQRQGSNQPQHF; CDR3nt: TGTGCCAGCAGCCAAAGACAGGGGTCTAATCAGCCCCAGCATTTT
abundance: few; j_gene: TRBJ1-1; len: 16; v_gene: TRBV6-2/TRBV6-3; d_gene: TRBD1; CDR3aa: CASSYSRSGQGAEAFF; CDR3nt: TGTGCCAGCAGTTACTCGAGGTCCGGACAGGGGGCAGAAGCTTTCTTT
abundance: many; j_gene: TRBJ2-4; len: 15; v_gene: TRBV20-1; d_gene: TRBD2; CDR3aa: CSAITSGGAKNIQYF; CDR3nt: TGCAGTGCTATAACTAGCGGGGGGGCCAAAAACATTCAGTACTTC
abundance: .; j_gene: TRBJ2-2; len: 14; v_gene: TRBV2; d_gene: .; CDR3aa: CASRERPSTGELFF; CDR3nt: TGTGCCAGCAGGGAGCGGCCGAGCACCGGGGAGCTGTTTTTT
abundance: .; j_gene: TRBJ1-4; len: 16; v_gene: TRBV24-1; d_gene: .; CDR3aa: CATSDSTFGTPFQLFF; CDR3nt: TGTGCCACCAGTGATTCTACATTCGGGACTCCCTTCCAACTGTTTTTT
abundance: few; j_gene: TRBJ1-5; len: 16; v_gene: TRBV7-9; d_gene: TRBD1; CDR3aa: CASSGSTGLVDQPQHF; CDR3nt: TGTGCCAGCAGCGGCTCGACAGGGTTAGTTGATCAGCCCCAGCATTTT
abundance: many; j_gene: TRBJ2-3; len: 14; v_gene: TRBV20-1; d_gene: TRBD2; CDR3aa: CSAVTSGGTDTQYF; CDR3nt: TGCAGTGCCGTGACTAGCGGGGGTACAGATACGCAGTATTTT
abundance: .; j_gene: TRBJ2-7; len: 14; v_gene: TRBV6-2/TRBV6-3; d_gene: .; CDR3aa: CAGIGQRRSYEQYF; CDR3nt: TGTGCCGGCATCGGACAACGGAGGTCCTACGAGCAGTACTTC
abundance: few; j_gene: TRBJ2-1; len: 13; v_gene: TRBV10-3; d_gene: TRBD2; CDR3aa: CAISELAGVEQFF; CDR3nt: TGTGCCATCAGTGAGTTAGCGGGGGTTGAGCAGTTCTTC
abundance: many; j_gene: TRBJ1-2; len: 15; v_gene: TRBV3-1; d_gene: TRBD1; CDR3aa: CASSQADRASYGYTF; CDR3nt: TGTGCCAGCAGCCAAGCTGACAGGGCTTCATATGGCTACACCTTC
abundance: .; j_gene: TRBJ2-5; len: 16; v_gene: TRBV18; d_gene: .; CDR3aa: CASSPLPRGEKETQYF; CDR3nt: TGTGCCAGCTCACCACTCCCTCGCGGAGAGAAAGAGACCCAGTACTTC
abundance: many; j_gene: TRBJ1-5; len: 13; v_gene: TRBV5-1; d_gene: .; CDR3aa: CASSTGMNQPQHF; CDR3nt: TGCGCCAGCAGCACAGGAATGAATCAGCCCCAGCATTTT
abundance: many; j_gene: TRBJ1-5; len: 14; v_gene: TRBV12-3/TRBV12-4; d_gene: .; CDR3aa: CASSRHLSNQPQHF; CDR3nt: TGTGCCAGCAGCCGACATCTTAGCAATCAGCCCCAGCATTTT
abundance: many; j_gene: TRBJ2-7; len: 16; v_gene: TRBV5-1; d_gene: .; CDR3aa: CASSLDGGQRDYEQYF; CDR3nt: TGCGCCAGCAGCTTGGACGGGGGACAGAGAGACTACGAGCAGTACTTC
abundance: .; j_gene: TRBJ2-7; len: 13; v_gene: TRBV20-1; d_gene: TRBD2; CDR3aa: CSAKGLAGDEQYF; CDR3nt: TGCAGTGCTAAAGGACTAGCGGGAGACGAGCAGTACTTC
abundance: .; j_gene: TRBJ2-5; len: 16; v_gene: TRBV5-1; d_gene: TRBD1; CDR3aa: CASSPLPGQGANEQYF; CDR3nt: TGCGCCAGCAGCCCATTACCGGGACAGGGGGCCAATGAGCAGTACTTC
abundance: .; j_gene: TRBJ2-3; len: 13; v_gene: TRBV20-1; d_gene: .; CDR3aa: CSASQGSINTQYF; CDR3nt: TGCAGTGCTAGTCAGGGCAGCATAAATACGCAGTATTTT
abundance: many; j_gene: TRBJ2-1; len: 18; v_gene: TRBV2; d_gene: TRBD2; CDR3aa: CASSGLAGRGSSYNEQFF; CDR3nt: TGTGCCAGCAGTGGCTTAGCGGGGAGGGGTAGCTCCTACAATGAGCAGTTCTTC
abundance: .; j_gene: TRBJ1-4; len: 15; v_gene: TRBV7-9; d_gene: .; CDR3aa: CASSLSQGSNEELFF; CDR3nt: TGTGCCAGCAGCTTAAGCCAGGGGTCTAATGAAGAACTGTTTTTT
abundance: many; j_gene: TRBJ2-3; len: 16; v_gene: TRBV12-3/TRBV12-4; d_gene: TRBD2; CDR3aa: CASSPRVAGNTDTQYF; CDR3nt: TGTGCCAGCAGTCCCCGGGTAGCGGGGAACACAGATACGCAGTATTTT
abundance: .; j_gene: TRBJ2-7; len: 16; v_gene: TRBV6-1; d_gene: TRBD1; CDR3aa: CASSDTGGLSYNEQYF; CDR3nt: TGTGCCAGCAGTGATACAGGGGGTCTCTCCTACAATGAGCAGTACTTC
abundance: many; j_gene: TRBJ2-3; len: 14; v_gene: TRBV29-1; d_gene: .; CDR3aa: CSVRQVSSTDTQYF; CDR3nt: TGCAGCGTTCGACAGGTCTCTAGCACAGATACGCAGTATTTT
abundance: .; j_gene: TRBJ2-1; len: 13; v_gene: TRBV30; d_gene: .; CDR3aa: CAWSVRNMGEQFF; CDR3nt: TGTGCCTGGAGTGTACGGAACATGGGGGAGCAGTTCTTC
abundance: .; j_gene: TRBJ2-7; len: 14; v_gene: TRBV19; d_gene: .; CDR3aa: CASSSQVSSYEQYF; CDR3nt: TGTGCCAGTAGTTCCCAGGTGAGCTCCTACGAGCAGTACTTC
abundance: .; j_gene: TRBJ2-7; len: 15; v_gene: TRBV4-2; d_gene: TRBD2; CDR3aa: CASSQTGGPGNEQYF; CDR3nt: TGTGCCAGCAGCCAAACGGGGGGGCCTGGGAATGAGCAGTACTTC
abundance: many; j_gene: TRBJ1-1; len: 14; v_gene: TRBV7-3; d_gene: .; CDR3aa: CASSKLAAGTEAFF; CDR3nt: TGTGCCAGCAGCAAGTTGGCCGCGGGAACTGAAGCTTTCTTT
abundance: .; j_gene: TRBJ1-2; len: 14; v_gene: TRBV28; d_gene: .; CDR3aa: CASRQGFLPYGYTF; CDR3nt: TGTGCCAGCAGGCAGGGTTTTCTCCCTTATGGCTACACCTTC
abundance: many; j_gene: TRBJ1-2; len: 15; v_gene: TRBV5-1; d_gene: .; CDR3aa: CASSPTGPINYGYTF; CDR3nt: TGCGCCAGCAGCCCGACGGGACCTATTAACTATGGCTACACCTTC
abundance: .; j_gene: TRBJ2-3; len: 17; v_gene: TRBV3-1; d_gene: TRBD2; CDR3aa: CASSQDFLGEGRDTQYF; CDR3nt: TGTGCCAGCAGCCAAGATTTTCTGGGGGAGGGCCGAGATACGCAGTATTTT
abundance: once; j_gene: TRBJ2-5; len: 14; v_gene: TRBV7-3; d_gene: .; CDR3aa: CASSLGGGLETQYF; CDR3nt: TGTGCCAGCAGCTTAGGGGGGGGCTTAGAGACCCAGTACTTC
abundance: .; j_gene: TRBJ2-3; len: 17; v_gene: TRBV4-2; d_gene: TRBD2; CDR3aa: CASSQEAVGGATDTQYF; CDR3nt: TGTGCCAGCAGCCAAGAGGCCGTCGGGGGGGCAACAGATACGCAGTATTTT
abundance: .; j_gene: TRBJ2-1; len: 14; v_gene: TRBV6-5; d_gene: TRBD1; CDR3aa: CASSNDRVRNEQFF; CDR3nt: TGTGCCAGCAGTAATGACAGGGTTCGCAATGAGCAGTTCTTC
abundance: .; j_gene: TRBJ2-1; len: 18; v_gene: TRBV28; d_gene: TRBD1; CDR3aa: CASSLRPGGMSIQETQFF; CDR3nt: TGTGCCAGCAGTCTCCGTCCAGGGGGCATGTCGATCCAAGAGACCCAGTTCTTC
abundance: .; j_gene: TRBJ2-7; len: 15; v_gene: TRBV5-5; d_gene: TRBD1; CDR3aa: CASSPGTANSYEQYF; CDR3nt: TGTGCCAGCAGCCCCGGGACAGCTAACTCCTACGAGCAGTACTTC
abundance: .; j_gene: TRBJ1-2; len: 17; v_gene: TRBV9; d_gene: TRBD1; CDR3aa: CASSVDFFRQGVEGYTF; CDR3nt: TGTGCCAGCAGCGTAGATTTCTTCCGACAGGGGGTGGAAGGCTACACCTTC
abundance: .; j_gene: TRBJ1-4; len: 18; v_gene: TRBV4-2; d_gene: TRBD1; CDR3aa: CASSQDRRGQGRGEKLFF; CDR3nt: TGTGCCAGCAGCCAAGATCGACGGGGACAGGGGAGAGGTGAAAAACTGTTTTTT
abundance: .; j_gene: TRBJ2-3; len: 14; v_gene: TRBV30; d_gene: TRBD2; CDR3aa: CAWRALAGVDTQYF; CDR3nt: TGTGCCTGGAGGGCCCTAGCGGGGGTAGATACGCAGTATTTT
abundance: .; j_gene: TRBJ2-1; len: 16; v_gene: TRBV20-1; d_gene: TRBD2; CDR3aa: CSARDYAGGAYNEQFF; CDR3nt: TGCAGTGCTAGAGATTATGCGGGAGGGGCCTACAATGAGCAGTTCTTC
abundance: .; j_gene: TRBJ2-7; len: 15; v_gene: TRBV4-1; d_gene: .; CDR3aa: CASSQEAQRSYEQYF; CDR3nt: TGCGCCAGCAGCCAAGAGGCTCAACGCTCCTACGAGCAGTACTTC
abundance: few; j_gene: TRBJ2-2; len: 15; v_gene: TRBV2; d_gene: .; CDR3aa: CASNRRTANTGELFF; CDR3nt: TGTGCCAGCAATCGGAGGACGGCGAACACCGGGGAGCTGTTTTTT
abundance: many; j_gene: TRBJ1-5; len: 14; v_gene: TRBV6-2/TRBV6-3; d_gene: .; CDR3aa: CASRPGTVNQPQHF; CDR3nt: TGTGCCAGCAGGCCCGGGACTGTGAATCAGCCCCAGCATTTT
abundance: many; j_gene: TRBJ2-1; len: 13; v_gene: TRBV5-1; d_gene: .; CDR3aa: CASSLDPVNEQFF; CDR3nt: TGCGCCAGCAGCTTGGATCCTGTGAATGAGCAGTTCTTC
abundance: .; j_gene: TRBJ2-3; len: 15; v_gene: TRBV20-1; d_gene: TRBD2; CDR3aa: CSAKVGTSGTDTQYF; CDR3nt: TGCAGTGCTAAAGTAGGGACTAGCGGCACAGATACGCAGTATTTT
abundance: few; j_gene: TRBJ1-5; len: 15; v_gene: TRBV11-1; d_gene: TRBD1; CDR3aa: CASSQTKGANQPQHF; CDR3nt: TGTGCCAGCAGCCAAACCAAGGGGGCAAATCAGCCCCAGCATTTT
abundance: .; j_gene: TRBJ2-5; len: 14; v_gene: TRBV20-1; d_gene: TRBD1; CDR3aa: CSASIGQTGETQYF; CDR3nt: TGCAGTGCCAGCATAGGGCAGACAGGGGAGACCCAGTACTTC
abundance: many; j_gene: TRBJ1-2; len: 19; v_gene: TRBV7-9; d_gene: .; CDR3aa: CASSQRDDDEIRGAIGYTF; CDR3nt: TGTGCCAGCAGCCAGCGTGACGATGACGAGATACGGGGCGCCATTGGCTACACCTTC